The 14 T cell receptor beta chains presented below share a single source sample, sequenced in a study of blood T cell repertoires in COVID-19 (dated by TCRdb to about 2020). The method behind the library was the immunoSEQ multiplex PCR assay. What TCRdb holds here is the immuneACCESS table cut down to in-frame rearrangements. Part of the clones is not present; checked against another copy, under half of the missing clones reflect an unresolved V gene, and the others are unexplained. The sample profile shows about 320,000 clones; 65% to 90% of them were found once. The top ten constitute approximately 7.9% of the sample. Sequenced material: peripheral blood. The receptors here all came from a human donor in a cohort sampled during active COVID-19.

This clone came up once. The chain is built from TRBV5-1 and TRBJ2-2, with D maybe TRBD1 (6 bases). V lost 5 bases and J 4 bases, leaving 15 bases between the germline ends. Germline V gene lookup returns CDR1 SGHRS and CDR2 YFSETQ. There are 15 residues in the CDR3. DNA of the CDR3: TGCGCCAGCAGACAACTCGGACAGAGCACCGGGGAGCTGTTTTTT. Protein product: CASRQLGQSTGELFF.

The chain is built from TRBV5-1 and TRBJ2-3; 7 nucleotides line up with TRBD2. The J segment lost 1 base and the V segment lost 0 bases, leaving 5 bases of the junction unmatched. The length of the CDR3 is 16 residues. Germline CDR1 and CDR2: SGHRS and YFSETQ. The CDR3 protein is CASSLGTREGTDTQYF. For the CDR3, the DNA is TGCGCCAGCAGCTTGGGGACACGGGAGGGCACAGATACGCAGTATTTT.

The V gene is TRBV5-8, the J gene TRBJ1-5; maybe TRBD1 (6 bases). Germline loops: CDR1 SGHTS, CDR2 YDEGEE. The CDR3 contains 15 residues. V lost 0 bases to trimming and J lost 4 bases, with 11 bases between them. CDR3 coding DNA: TGTGCCAGCAGCTTGGGACAGGTCGCTAATCAGCCCCAGCATTTT. Translating gives CASSLGQVANQPQHF.

This chain joins TRBV6-5 and TRBJ1-2; D call uncertain. V lost 6 bases and J lost 0, with 8 bases in between. The CDR3 totals 13 residues. The germline gives CDR1 MNHEY, CDR2 SVGAGI. CDR3 coding DNA: TGTGCCAGCAGCCCGGTGGCTAACTATGGCTACACCTTC. Protein product: CASSPVANYGYTF.

This chain joins TRBV18 and TRBJ1-2; D uncertain. The CDR3 contains 15 residues. Trimming removed 3 bases at V and 2 bases at J, with 13 bases between. Germline V lookup: CDR1 KGHSH, CDR2 LQKENI. The CDR3 DNA reads TGTGCCAGCTCACCCCAAGGCGGATCGAACTATGGCTACACCTTC. Residues: CASSPQGGSNYGYTF.

This clone was observed a single time. This chain links TRBV11-2 with TRBJ2-1; 7 bases line up with TRBD2. After removal of 1 base from V and 8 bases from J, the junction contained 8 bases not matched to a gene. Germline loops: CDR1 SGHAT, CDR2 FQNNGV. There are 15 residues in the CDR3. DNA for the CDR3: TGTGCCAGCAGCTTAGCGGGGGGAGGATTCTATGAGCAGTTCTTC. It specifies CASSLAGGGFYEQFF.

V and J are TRBV6-5 and TRBJ1-2; D perhaps matches TRBD1 (5 bases). V lost 8 bases to trimming and J lost 0 bases, with 10 bases between them. From germline, CDR1 is MNHEY and CDR2 SVGAGI. The length of the CDR3 is 13 residues. In DNA form, the CDR3 reads TGTGCCAGCTCGAGGGACTCTAACTATGGCTACACCTTC. Translation: CASSRDSNYGYTF.

This clone was detected once. V and J are TRBV9 and TRBJ2-1; 13 nucleotides agree with TRBD2. The CDR3 is 17 amino acids. V shed 4 bases, J shed 0 bases, and the junction held 4 bases outside the gene matches. Germline V CDR1 and CDR2: SGDLS, YYNGEE. The CDR3 coding sequence is TGTGCCAGCAGCTCCGGGACTAGCGGGGCCTCCTACAATGAGCAGTTCTTC. Protein product: CASSSGTSGASYNEQFF.

This clone was picked up one time. V usage is TRBV6-5 and J usage is TRBJ1-1; perhaps TRBD1 as D (5 bases). The CDR3 loop spans 15 amino acids. Germline V lookup: CDR1 MNHEY, CDR2 SVGAGI. V was pared by 3 bases and J by 1 base, with 12 bases between. CDR3 nucleotides: TGTGCCAGCAGTTATAATGGGGCGCCGAACACTGAAGCTTTCTTT. This sequence encodes CASSYNGAPNTEAFF.

This chain links TRBV5-1 with TRBJ1-2, with 7 bases lining up with TRBD1. Losses at the gene ends were 2 bases for V and 7 bases for J; bases not matched to a gene: 5. The CDR3 runs 13 residues. Germline CDR1 and CDR2: SGHRS and YFSETQ. CDR3 in amino acids: CASSFGRQGGYTF. The CDR3 coding sequence is TGCGCCAGCAGCTTTGGGCGACAGGGTGGCTACACCTTC.

The CDR3 protein is CASSWATGKANEKLFF. The CDR3 region has the DNA TGTGCCAGCAGCTGGGCCACAGGGAAGGCTAATGAAAAACTGTTTTTT. V usage is TRBV5-6 and J usage is TRBJ1-4, with D possibly being TRBD1 (6 bases). V was clipped by 3 bases and J by 3 bases, with 15 bases between them. The CDR3 is made up of 16 amino acids. Germline values: CDR1 SGHDT, CDR2 YYEEEE.

The table lists this clone with a few counts. The rearrangement uses TRBV19 and TRBJ1-6; a weak D match, TRBD1 (5 bases). The V and J ends lost 5 bases and 0 bases respectively, with 17 bases between them. This CDR3 is 18 amino acids long. Germline values: CDR1 LNHDA, CDR2 SQIVND (reference sequence). DNA for the CDR3: TGTGCCAGTAGTCCCACCGGGGGATTAAGCTCCTATAATTCACCCCTCCACTTT. Encoded protein: CASSPTGGLSSYNSPLHF.

The chain couples TRBV30 to TRBJ1-1, with TRBD1 identical over 7 bases. The CDR3 length is 14 residues. Germline V gene sequence: CDR1 GTSNPN, CDR2 SVGIG (reference sequence). The V segment lost 3 bases and the J segment 1 base; nucleotides outside the gene matches: 5. This CDR3 reads CAWRIRDRNTEAFF. CDR3 DNA sequence: TGTGCCTGGAGAATCCGGGACAGGAACACTGAAGCTTTCTTT.

CDR3: CASSLRAFDGADGYTF. DNA of the CDR3: TGTGCCAGCAGCCTACGGGCCTTCGATGGGGCGGATGGCTACACCTTC. V usage is TRBV7-3 and J usage is TRBJ1-2, with D possibly matching TRBD1 (5 bases). V lost 5 bases, J lost 6 bases, and 22 bases lay in between. CDR3 length: 16 residues. The germline V gene has CDR1 SGHTA and CDR2 FQGTGA.